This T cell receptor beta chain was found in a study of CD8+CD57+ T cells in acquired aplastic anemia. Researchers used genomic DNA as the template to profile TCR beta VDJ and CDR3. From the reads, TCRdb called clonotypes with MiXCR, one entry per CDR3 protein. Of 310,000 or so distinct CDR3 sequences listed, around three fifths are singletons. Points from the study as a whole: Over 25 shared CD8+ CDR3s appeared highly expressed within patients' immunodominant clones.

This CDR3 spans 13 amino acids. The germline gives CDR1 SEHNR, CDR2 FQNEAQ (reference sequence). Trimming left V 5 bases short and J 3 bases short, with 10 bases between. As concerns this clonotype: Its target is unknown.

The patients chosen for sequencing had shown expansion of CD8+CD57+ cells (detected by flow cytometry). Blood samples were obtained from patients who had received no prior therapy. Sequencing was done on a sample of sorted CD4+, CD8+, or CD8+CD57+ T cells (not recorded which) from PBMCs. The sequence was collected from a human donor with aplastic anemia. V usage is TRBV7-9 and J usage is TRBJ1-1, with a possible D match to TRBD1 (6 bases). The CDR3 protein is CASSPGVHTEAFF. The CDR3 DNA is TGTGCCAGCAGCCCAGGGGTTCACACTGAAGCTTTCTTT.